A single sample is the source of the 20 T cell receptor beta chains below, sequenced in a study of T cells in Graves' hyperthyroidism and ophthalmopathy. Amplification of TCR beta CDR3 regions used RNA as the template. Initially, a first-round RT-PCR of the TCR CDR3 employed the HTBI primer set. From the multiplex PCR reads, TCRdb called clonotypes with MiXCR, one entry per CDR3 protein. Among a few hundred thousand distinct CDR3 sequences listed, around 42% were seen once. The specimen sequenced was peripheral blood or thyroid tissue (not recorded which). The receptors derive from a woman aged 18-29 years with Graves' hyperthyroidism.

CDR3 protein: CASKDITGPLDEQYF. CDR3 bases: TGTGCCAGCAAGGACATTACCGGGCCCCTAGACGAGCAGTACTTC. The V call is TRBV7-9, the J call TRBJ2-7, with D maybe TRBD1 (5 bases). Trimming stripped 7 bases from V and 5 bases from J, with 21 bases between. CDR3 length: 15 residues. Per germline, CDR1 SEHNR and CDR2 FQNEAQ (reference sequence). Together with reference TRBV7-9 and TRBJ2-7, the CDR3 gives the full variable domain: DTGVSQNPRHKITKRGQNVTFRCDPISEHNRLYWYRQTLGQGPEFLTYFQNEAQLEKSRLLSDRFSAERPKGSFSTLEIQRTEQGDSAMYLCASKDITGPLDEQYFGPGTRLTVT.

This clonotype has just a few counts. This rearrangement joins TRBV19 to TRBJ1-5; D possibly corresponds to TRBD1 (5 bases). The ends were cut back, 8 bases at V and 4 bases at J, with 18 bases in the middle. This CDR3 is built from 15 residues. The germline CDR1 and CDR2 sequences are LNHDA and SQIVND (reference sequence). The CDR3 loop is CASQPRQGWNQPQHF. The CDR3, as DNA: TGTGCCAGTCAACCCCGGCAGGGATGGAATCAGCCCCAGCATTTT.

This clonotype was seen repeatedly, ten times or more. The rearrangement joins TRBV5-6 to TRBJ1-6; TRBD1 might be the D (6 bases). This CDR3 contains 12 residues. Germline V gene sequence: CDR1 SGHDT, CDR2 YYEEEE. V was trimmed by 4 bases and J by 11 bases, leaving 10 bases between them. The CDR3 sequence: CASSAQGAPLHF. The CDR3 DNA reads as TGTGCCAGCAGCGCACAGGGAGCACCCCTCCACTTT.

With regard to this clonotype: A much larger clone lies a single base off, so this may be a read error. The chain recombines TRBV7-3 with TRBJ2-2; 10 bases are shared with TRBD1. This CDR3 is built from 15 residues. The germline V gene has CDR1 SGHTA and CDR2 FQGTGA. CDR3 in DNA: TGTGCCAGCAGCCCTGACAGGGGGCAGAACGGGGAGCTGCTTTTT. It encodes CASSPDRGQNGELLF.

The sample holds a few counts of this clonotype. The rearrangement links TRBV12-5 to TRBJ1-1; no firm D call. Trimming shortened V by 5 bases and J by 0 bases, and 13 bases separated the two germline ends. The germline CDR1 and CDR2 sequences are LGHNT and FRNRAP. CDR3 length equals 15 residues. In nucleotides, the CDR3 is TGTGCTAGTGGTCACCAACAGAGCATGAACACTGAAGCTTTCTTT. It encodes CASGHQQSMNTEAFF.

This clonotype has only a few counts. The chain links TRBV7-9 to TRBJ2-7; D unclear. Trimming removed 5 bases at V and 0 bases at J, with 17 bases between. Germline CDR1 and CDR2: SEHNR and FQNEAQ (reference sequence). This CDR3 has 16 residues. The CDR3 nucleotides read TGTGCCAGCAGCCCGCAAATGCCCGGTAACTCCTACGAGCAGTACTTC. This sequence encodes CASSPQMPGNSYEQYF.

This clonotype has only one observation. The chain recombines TRBV7-2 with TRBJ2-7; 7 bases fit TRBD1. CDR3 length equals 16 residues. The germline V gene has CDR1 SGHTA and CDR2 FQGNSA. The V gene end was trimmed by 1 base and the J gene end by 3 bases; junction bases not matched to a gene: 9. The CDR3 sequence is CASSLVWTGRLYEQYF. CDR3 nucleotides: TGTGCCAGCAGCTTAGTTTGGACAGGACGACTCTACGAGCAGTACTTC.

Points on this clonotype: At one end, the junction sequence differs from germline, possibly due to a read error. As DNA, the CDR3 is TGTGCCAGCAGTTACAACGCTGGCAGAGCCTACGAGCAGTACTTC. It yields the protein CASSYNAGRAYEQYF. V gene TRBV10-3 combines with J gene TRBJ2-7; unclear D gene. The germline gives CDR1 ENHRY, CDR2 SYGVKD. The length of the CDR3 is 15 residues.

This clonotype was observed a handful of times. The chain couples TRBV20-1 to TRBJ2-2; TRBD2 agrees at 12 bases. The CDR3 extends over 18 amino acids. In germline, CDR1 is DFQATT, CDR2 SNEGSKA (reference sequence). With 3 bases clipped from V and 1 base from J, the junction kept 9 bases outside the gene matches. The CDR3 reads CSARDGGLAGLNTGELFF. The CDR3 nucleotides are TGCAGTGCTAGGGACGGAGGACTAGCGGGATTGAACACCGGGGAGCTGTTTTTT.

This clonotype was observed at least ten times. The J gene is TRBJ2-7, the V gene TRBV25-1; no clear D. Germline V gives CDR1 MGHDK, CDR2 SYGVNS. Deletions cut 2 bases from V and 2 bases from J, with 7 bases between. This CDR3 contains 13 residues. CDR3 nucleotides: TGTGCCAGCAGTGAAGCCGTCCCCTACGAGCAGTACTTC. Its protein product is CASSEAVPYEQYF.

The rearrangement joins TRBV7-9 to TRBJ1-2; TRBD1 is a possible D gene (5 bases). V dropped 5 bases and J dropped 0 bases, with 22 bases sitting between them. The CDR3 runs 18 residues. CDR1 is SEHNR and CDR2 is FQNEAQ in the germline V gene (reference sequence). In DNA form, the CDR3 reads TGTGCCAGCAGCCTCCCGACGTTTCAGACAGATACTAACTATGGCTACACCTTC. This codes for CASSLPTFQTDTNYGYTF.

V is TRBV5-1 and J is TRBJ2-5, with D maybe TRBD1 (6 bases). The CDR3 contains 13 residues. Germline V gene sequence: CDR1 SGHRS, CDR2 YFSETQ. Trimming took off 0 bases at V and 7 bases at J, with 10 bases between the two ends. CDR3 DNA sequence: TGCGCCAGCAGCTTGGACAGGGATGGGACCCAGTACTTC. Translation gives CASSLDRDGTQYF.

Only a few counts were recorded for this clonotype. V is TRBV11-3 and J is TRBJ1-2; D is uncertain. Germline values: CDR1 SGHNT, CDR2 YENEEA. V was clipped by 4 bases and J by 7 bases, with 16 bases between them. The CDR3 extends over 14 amino acids. CDR3 nucleotide sequence: TGTGCCAGCAGCTCACGAAAGGTCACGGGTGGCTACACCTTC. The encoded protein is CASSSRKVTGGYTF.

This clonotype was observed many times. This chain links TRBV2 with TRBJ1-1; 7 bases agree with TRBD1. V lost 6 bases and J lost 5; bases outside the gene matches: 12. Germline V CDR1 and CDR2: SNHLY, FYNNEI. CDR3 length: 15 amino acids. The CDR3 loop reads CASSNRQGARTEAFF. The CDR3 nucleotides read TGTGCCAGCAGCAACCGACAGGGAGCGCGAACTGAAGCTTTCTTT.

About this clonotype itself: One junction end disagrees with the germline gene, perhaps due to a read error. The gene calls are TRBV10-3 and TRBJ1-5, with D unresolved. The germline gives CDR1 ENHRY, CDR2 SYGVKD. The CDR3 loop spans 18 amino acids. The CDR3 loop is CASSYSLPGPHSNQPQHF. CDR3 in DNA: TGTGCCAGCAGTTACAGCTTACCCGGGCCTCATAGCAATCAGCCCCAGCATTTT.

The rearrangement links TRBV25-1 to TRBJ2-3, with D possibly matching TRBD1 (5 bases). Per germline, CDR1 MGHDK and CDR2 SYGVNS. The CDR3 runs to 14 residues. V was trimmed by 4 bases and J by 1 base, leaving 9 bases between them. The CDR3 sequence: CASSAQGGTDTQYF. The DNA for the CDR3 is TGTGCCAGCAGTGCGCAGGGCGGCACAGATACGCAGTATTTT.

The chain combines TRBV19 with TRBJ1-6; 8 nucleotides match TRBD1. Trimming cost V 11 bases and J 7 bases; bases outside gene matches: 10. Per the germline V gene, CDR1 is LNHDA and CDR2 is SQIVND (reference sequence). The CDR3 loop spans 14 amino acids. For the CDR3, the DNA is TGTGCCTGGAGTGTACGGACAGGGAATTCACCCCTCCACTTT. The encoded protein is CAWSVRTGNSPLHF.

The gene calls are TRBV12-3 or TRBV12-4 and TRBJ2-2, with D maybe TRBD2 (5 bases). Deletions cut 7 bases from V and 7 bases from J, with 13 bases between. The CDR3 totals 13 residues. CDR3 bases: TGTGCCAGCACGACCCGGGATCACGGGGAGCTGTTTTTT. This encodes CASTTRDHGELFF.

Comment on this clonotype: Without the conserved terminal phenylalanine or tryptophan, this CDR3 likely stems from a read error. The chain links TRBV24-1 to TRBJ1-5, with a tentative D call TRBD1 (6 bases). CDR1 and CDR2 from the germline V gene are KGHDR and SFDVKD. This CDR3 has 13 residues. Trimming cost V 1 base and J 6 bases, with 6 bases left between them. CDR3 sequence: CATSDFRGQPQHY. The CDR3 DNA sequence: TGTGCCACCAGTGATTTCAGGGGTCAGCCCCAGCATTAT.

The chain employs TRBV6-5 and TRBJ2-5; tentative D call: TRBD1 (7 bases). Germline values: CDR1 MNHEY, CDR2 SVGAGI. Trimming took off 4 bases at V and 1 base at J, with 13 bases between the two ends. The CDR3 sequence is 15 residues long. DNA of the CDR3: TGTGCCAGCAGTTTAGCGGACAGGAGCCAAGAGACCCAGTACTTC. Translating it yields CASSLADRSQETQYF.